This T cell receptor beta chain came from a study of T cell responses to AZD1222 COVID-19 vaccine. General observations from the study: Spike-specific TCRs gained breadth and depth after people received two AZD1222 doses. Along spike, vaccine-associated CD4 TCRs were found throughout, with dominance at 160-218 and 743-854.

Per germline, CDR1 LGHDT and CDR2 YNNKEL (reference sequence). Trimming at V came to 3 bases and at J to 5 bases, leaving 22 bases not matched to a gene. The CDR3 consists of 20 residues. The assay was immunoSEQ multiplex PCR, and TCRdb's table has in-frame clones only and misses some. The sample includes around 60,000 clones, 75% to 95% of them seen just once. Turning to this clone: Its antigen remains unknown.

The chain uses TRBV3-1 (or the pseudogene TRBV3-2) and TRBJ2-3; TRBD1 agrees at 8 bases. The receptor was derived from an adult who received the MenACWY meningococcal vaccine as a control. The material was peripheral blood, obtained 28 days after the second dose of the MenACWY control vaccine. CDR3 loop: CASSQPPLYGDRRKKDTQYF. CDR3 coding DNA: TGTGCCAGCAGCCAGCCTCCACTGTATGGGGACAGGAGGAAAAAAGATACGCAGTATTTT.